Shown below are 24 T cell receptor beta chains from a single sample sequenced in a study of blood T cell repertoires in COVID-19. Produced via immunoSEQ multiplex PCR; TCRdb's table is partial and in-frame only. The sample holds fewer than 200,000 clones; about 74% are singletons and the top ten take 3%. The specimen sequenced was peripheral blood. The receptors were sampled from a woman of 80 years or more with acute or convalescent COVID-19.

The J gene is TRBJ2-1, the V gene TRBV28, with no clear D. Deletions cut 3 bases from V and 4 bases from J, with 7 bases between. CDR3 length equals 13 residues. Germline V lookup: CDR1 MDHEN, CDR2 SYDVKM. CDR3 region: CASSFLVYNEQFF. The CDR3 DNA reads as TGTGCCAGCAGTTTTCTCGTGTACAATGAGCAGTTCTTC.

This clone has a handful of counts. The chain links TRBV27 to TRBJ2-7, with D possibly matching TRBD2 (6 bases). Trimming left V 6 bases short and J 0 bases short, with 15 bases between. Germline-derived CDR1 and CDR2 are MNHEY and SMNVEV (reference sequence). CDR3 length equals 15 residues. The CDR3: CASSRGTGSSYEQYF. In DNA, the CDR3 is TGTGCCAGCAGCCGCGGGACCGGGAGCTCCTACGAGCAGTACTTC.

The chain is built from TRBV19 and TRBJ2-7, with D maybe TRBD2 (6 bases). Per germline, CDR1 LNHDA and CDR2 SQIVND (reference sequence). The V gene lost 4 bases and the J gene lost 0 bases, with 19 bases spanning the gap. CDR3 length: 17 residues. CDR3 coding DNA: TGTGCCAGTAGTACTCCCACCCGGCGGGGCCTCTCCTACGAGCAGTACTTC. This translates into CASSTPTRRGLSYEQYF.

A few counts support this clone. This chain links TRBV6-1 with TRBJ2-2; D might be TRBD1 (5 bases). Per the germline V gene, CDR1 is MNHNS and CDR2 is SASEGT. The CDR3 spans 14 residues. V was pared by 3 bases and J by 0 bases, with 5 bases between. The CDR3 coding sequence is TGTGCCAGCAGTGAGACAGCGAACACCGGGGAGCTGTTTTTT. This translates into CASSETANTGELFF.

This clone showed up just a few times. The chain is built from TRBV5-1 and TRBJ2-2; perhaps TRBD2 as D (5 bases). Germline V gene lookup returns CDR1 SGHRS and CDR2 YFSETQ. This CDR3 comprises 15 residues. V shed 5 bases and J shed 0 bases, with 11 bases lying between them. CDR3 sequence (DNA): TGCGCCAGCAGGAGGGATTTCGCGAACACCGGGGAGCTGTTTTTT. Protein: CASRRDFANTGELFF.

In DNA form, the CDR3 reads TGCGCCAGCACCCACCCCCGACAGGAGATCTCTGGGGCCAACGTCCTGACTTTC. Translated: CASTHPRQEISGANVLTF. J is TRBJ2-6 and V is TRBV23-1, with a tentative D call TRBD1 (6 bases). TRBV23-1 is identified as an open reading frame with a role that is uncertain. Trimming cost V 7 bases and J 0 bases, with 19 bases left between them. The CDR3 is made up of 18 amino acids.

This clone has a single count. This rearrangement joins TRBV9 to TRBJ2-1; a weak D match, TRBD2 (5 bases). Trimming stripped 0 bases from V and 9 bases from J, with 13 bases between. Germline V CDR1 and CDR2: SGDLS, YYNGEE. This CDR3 spans 14 amino acids. The CDR3 nucleotides read TGTGCCAGCAGCGTAGGGACTGGAGACACTGAGCAGTTCTTC. Its protein is CASSVGTGDTEQFF.

The V gene is TRBV6-5, the J gene TRBJ1-4; perhaps TRBD1 as D (6 bases). The germline gives CDR1 MNHEY, CDR2 SVGAGI. The CDR3 is 15 amino acids. The germline V and J ends were trimmed by 5 bases and 5 bases, with 15 bases remaining between them. The CDR3 DNA reads TGTGCCAGCAGTCTACAGACAGGACCAAATGAAAAACTGTTTTTT. The encoded protein is CASSLQTGPNEKLFF.

The chain recombines TRBV10-3 with TRBJ1-1; tentatively, D is TRBD1 (6 bases). Germline V gives CDR1 ENHRY, CDR2 SYGVKD. Trimming stripped 10 bases from V and 7 bases from J, with 19 bases between. This CDR3 is built from 13 residues. CDR3 residues: CATMLGGRNEAFF. For the CDR3, the DNA is TGTGCCACCATGCTGGGGGGGCGCAATGAAGCTTTCTTT.

This sequence joins TRBV3-1 (or the pseudogene TRBV3-2) and TRBJ1-1, with D unclear. The CDR3 is 14 amino acids. The V gene's germline CDR1 is LGHDT and CDR2 YNNKEL (reference sequence). The V end lost 8 bases, the J end lost 6 bases, and 19 bases lay between the germline ends. The CDR3 sequence is CASSPRMVRPEAFF. DNA for the CDR3: TGTGCCAGCTCCCCTAGGATGGTCCGCCCTGAAGCTTTCTTT.

The V gene is TRBV7-2, the J gene TRBJ1-5, with 7 bases lining up with TRBD1. This CDR3 has 15 residues. Germline CDR1 SGHTA, CDR2 FQGNSA. V gave up 2 bases and J gave up 8 bases; unmatched junction bases: 9. CDR3 protein: CASSLSPGGKEPQHF. CDR3 sequence (DNA): TGTGCCAGCAGCTTATCCCCAGGGGGAAAGGAGCCCCAGCATTTT.

The V and J genes are TRBV19 and TRBJ1-1; TRBD1 aligns across 7 bases. This CDR3 has 14 amino acids. V was pared by 6 bases and J by 3 bases, with 7 bases of the junction left unmatched. Germline CDR1 and CDR2: LNHDA and SQIVND (reference sequence). DNA of the CDR3: TGTGCCAGTAGCTACAGGGGATGGGACACTGAAGCTTTCTTT. Its protein product is CASSYRGWDTEAFF.

The V call is TRBV9, the J call TRBJ2-3; the match to TRBD2 covers 8 bases. V dropped 4 bases and J dropped 0; count of bases not matched to a gene: 7. CDR3 length equals 16 residues. Germline CDR1 reads SGDLS; CDR2 reads YYNGEE. The CDR3 DNA reads TGTGCCAGCAGCCTTGAGCGGGAGACTAGCACAGATACGCAGTATTTT. It translates to CASSLERETSTDTQYF. The full variable domain, completed using reference TRBV9 and TRBJ2-3, is DSGVTQTPKHLITATGQRVTLRCSPRSGDLSVYWYQQSLDQGLQFLIQYYNGEERAKGNILERFSAQQFPDLHSELNLSSLELGDSALYFCASSLERETSTDTQYFGPGTRLTVL.

The J gene is TRBJ2-3, the V gene TRBV25-1; TRBD1 aligns across 8 bases. This CDR3 is built from 15 residues. CDR1 MGHDK and CDR2 SYGVNS come from the germline V gene. Unmatched junction bases numbered 12, after V lost 8 bases and J lost 5 bases. The CDR3 sequence: CASGLVQGARDTQYF. The CDR3 DNA reads TGTGCCAGCGGACTCGTTCAGGGGGCGCGAGATACGCAGTATTTT.

The genes are TRBV3-1 (or the pseudogene TRBV3-2) and TRBJ2-3; 11 bases are shared with TRBD2. The V gene end was trimmed by 0 bases and the J gene end by 2 bases; junction bases not matched to a gene: 7. The CDR3 is made up of 18 amino acids. Germline CDR1 LGHDT, CDR2 YNNKEL (reference sequence). The CDR3 loop reads CASSQEASGRWATDTQYF. The CDR3 region has the DNA TGTGCCAGCAGCCAAGAGGCTAGCGGGAGGTGGGCCACAGATACGCAGTATTTT.

This clone was observed a few times. The chain has TRBV11-1 and TRBJ2-5, with 7 nucleotides matching TRBD2. V dropped 2 bases and J dropped 7; count of bases not matched to a gene: 13. Germline assignment: CDR1 SGHAT and CDR2 FQDESV (reference sequence). This CDR3 spans 16 amino acids. The CDR3 bases are TGTGCCAGCAGCTTATGGCCCGGACTAGGAGGGGTGACCCAGTACTTC. This translates into CASSLWPGLGGVTQYF.

This chain links TRBV2 with TRBJ2-7, with TRBD1 as a possible D gene (5 bases). The germline V and J ends were trimmed by 3 bases and 6 bases, with 12 bases remaining between them. Germline CDR1 reads SNHLY; CDR2 reads FYNNEI. CDR3 size: 13 residues. The CDR3 sequence is CASSEAGLGEQYF. CDR3 in DNA: TGTGCCAGCAGTGAGGCAGGGCTTGGCGAGCAGTACTTC.

Only one count was recorded for this clone. The genes are TRBV5-6 and TRBJ1-1; a weak D match, TRBD1 (5 bases). V lost 2 bases, J lost 5 bases, and 19 bases lay in between. The CDR3 totals 16 residues. Per germline, CDR1 SGHDT and CDR2 YYEEEE. The CDR3 loop is CASSFAFRRGRTEAFF. The CDR3 bases are TGTGCCAGCAGCTTCGCCTTTCGACGGGGGAGGACTGAAGCTTTCTTT.

This clone has a single count. This chain connects TRBV4-2 to TRBJ2-5; no firm D call. CDR1 is LGHNA, CDR2 YNFKEQ, per germline. The CDR3 runs to 14 residues. Trimming removed 0 bases at V and 0 bases at J, with 5 bases between. Here the CDR3 DNA reads TGTGCCAGCAGCCAAGATTATAACCAAGAGACCCAGTACTTC. It specifies CASSQDYNQETQYF.

This chain joins TRBV30 and TRBJ1-1; 11 nucleotides align to TRBD1. V was pared by 5 bases and J by 7 bases, with 15 bases of the junction left unmatched. The CDR3 totals 16 residues. CDR1 and CDR2 (germline): GTSNPN, SVGIG (reference sequence). This CDR3 reads CAWQPGQGELNGEAFF. The CDR3, as DNA: TGTGCCTGGCAACCGGGACAGGGGGAATTAAATGGTGAAGCTTTCTTT.

The rearrangement uses TRBV28 and TRBJ2-6, with a weak D call TRBD1 (6 bases). This CDR3 is built from 15 residues. Germline CDR1 is MDHEN and CDR2 is SYDVKM. Deletions cut 6 bases from V and 0 bases from J, with 9 bases between. Written as DNA, the CDR3 is TGTGCCAGCAGCTTGGACAGCTCTGGGGCCAACGTCCTGACTTTC. This sequence encodes CASSLDSSGANVLTF.

This clone has just a few counts. The rearrangement joins TRBV18 to TRBJ1-5; D is possibly TRBD1 (6 bases). V lost 5 bases, J lost 2 bases, and 19 bases lay in between. This CDR3 is 17 amino acids long. Per germline, CDR1 KGHSH and CDR2 LQKENI. CDR3 region: CASSGNPRDKGNQPQHF. CDR3 nucleotides: TGTGCCAGCTCAGGTAACCCCCGGGACAAGGGCAATCAGCCCCAGCATTTT.

The chain carries TRBV28 and TRBJ1-1, with D possibly matching TRBD1 (6 bases). The CDR3 loop spans 11 amino acids. Per germline, CDR1 MDHEN and CDR2 SYDVKM. Trimming stripped 4 bases from V and 10 bases from J, with 10 bases between. CDR3 residues: CASSYREVAFF. CDR3 bases: TGTGCCAGCAGTTACAGGGAAGTAGCTTTCTTT.

This sequence joins TRBV9 and TRBJ2-3; D gene uncertain. V was trimmed by 0 bases and J by 0 bases, leaving 17 bases between them. Germline assignment: CDR1 SGDLS and CDR2 YYNGEE. CDR3 size: 18 residues. The CDR3 loop is CASSVVIEKYYSTDTQYF. The CDR3 DNA is TGTGCCAGCAGCGTAGTGATAGAGAAGTACTATAGCACAGATACGCAGTATTTT.